The sequence of this T cell receptor (beta chain) was determined in a study of long-term antiretroviral therapy in people with HIV. Study-wide results and caveats: No data were available on ART adherence, viral resistance or therapy changes.

Germline loops: CDR1 MNHNS, CDR2 SASEGT. This CDR3 spans 14 amino acids. V was shortened by 11 bases and J by 2 bases, with 18 bases between the two germline ends. A note on this clone: The antigen remains undetermined.

Survey-level resolution applied to immunoSEQ assay v3.0. Using immunoSEQ multiplex PCR, the repertoire was profiled, and TCRdb retains in-frame clones only, with some absent. This table holds 17,000 or so clones, about 91% found once. The rearrangement links TRBV6-1 to TRBJ2-5; D unresolved. The sequence derives from a man aged 55 to 69 with HIV. The sequencing here drew on unsorted PBMCs, taken 0.3 years after starting antiretroviral therapy. The CDR3 is CAGSGVYEQETQYF. In DNA, the CDR3 is TGTGCCGGGTCCGGCGTATATGAACAAGAGACCCAGTACTTC.